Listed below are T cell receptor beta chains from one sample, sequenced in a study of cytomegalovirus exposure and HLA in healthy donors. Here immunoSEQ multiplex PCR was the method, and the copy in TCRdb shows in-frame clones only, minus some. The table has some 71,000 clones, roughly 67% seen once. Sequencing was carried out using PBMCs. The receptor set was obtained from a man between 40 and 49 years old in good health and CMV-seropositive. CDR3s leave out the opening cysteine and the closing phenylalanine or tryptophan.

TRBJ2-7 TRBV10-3 AISEGTRQY
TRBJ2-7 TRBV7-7 ASSPGAGTYEQY
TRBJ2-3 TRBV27 ASSQTWLGTDTQY
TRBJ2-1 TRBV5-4 ASSSGTVSYNEQF
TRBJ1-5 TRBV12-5 ASTSGSNQPQH
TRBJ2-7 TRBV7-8 ASSLALGQAPFEQY
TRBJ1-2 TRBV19 ASSMVLREQLANYGYT
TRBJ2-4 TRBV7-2 ASSPGGPAKNIQY
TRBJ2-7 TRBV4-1 ASSQDSKSYEQY
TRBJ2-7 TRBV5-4 ASSLDTGSLY
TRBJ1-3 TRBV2 ASSVGGKNTIY
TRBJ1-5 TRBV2 ASSPETRRGQPQH
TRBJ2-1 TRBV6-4 ASSDGSGGAHEQF
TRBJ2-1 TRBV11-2 ASSPRGGLSSYNEQF
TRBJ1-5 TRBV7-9 ASSLASGDNQPQH
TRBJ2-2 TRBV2 ASRDDRTGTGELF
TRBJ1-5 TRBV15 ATSREGGRNQPQH
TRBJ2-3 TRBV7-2 ASSQVDTQY
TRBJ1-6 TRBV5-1 ASRTAPDSPLH
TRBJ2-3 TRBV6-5 ASSYSYLSTDTQY
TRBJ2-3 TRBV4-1 ASSLGGGGTDTQY
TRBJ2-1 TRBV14 ASSDTGSVVYNEQF
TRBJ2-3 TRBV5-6 ASSHSGGNTDTQY
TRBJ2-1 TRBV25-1 ASSELRPLRVGQF
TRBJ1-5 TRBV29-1 SVGGMNNQPQH
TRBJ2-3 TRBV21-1 ASTRTSGKPDTQY
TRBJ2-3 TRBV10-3 AILPGGTDTQY
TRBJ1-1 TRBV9 ASRRDENTEAF
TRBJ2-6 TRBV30 AWGLSGANVLT
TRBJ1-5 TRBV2 ASSTGNSNQPQH
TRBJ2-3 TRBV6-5 ASSKTTSTDTQY
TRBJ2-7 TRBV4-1 ASRGEGSYEQY
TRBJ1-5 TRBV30 AWAPGQGDQPQH
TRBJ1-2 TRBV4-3 ASSQDPHSNYGYT
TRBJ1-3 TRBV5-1 ASSQDSSGNTIY
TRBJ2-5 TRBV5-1 ASSPHGKLQETQY
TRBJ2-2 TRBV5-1 ASSSGTGGTGELF
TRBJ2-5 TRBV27 ASSPSGETQY
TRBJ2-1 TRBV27 ASSFSTETTNNEQF
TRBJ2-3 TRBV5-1 ASAGQAENTQY
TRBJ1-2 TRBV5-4 ASRIDSYGYT
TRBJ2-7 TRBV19 ASSITSGFYEQY
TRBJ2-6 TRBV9 ASRGRGANVLT
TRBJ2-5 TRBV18 ASSRTGGQETQY
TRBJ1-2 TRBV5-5 ASSLERISYGYT
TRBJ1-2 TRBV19 ASSSRDTYYGYT
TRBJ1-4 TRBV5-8 ASSLATGTGGGEKLF
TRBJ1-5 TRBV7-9 ASSSSIGNQPQH
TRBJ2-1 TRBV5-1 ASSLEGASYNEQF
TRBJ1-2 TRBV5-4 ASSLPQGSTNGYT
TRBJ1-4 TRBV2 ARGQGAEKLF
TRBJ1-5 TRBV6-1 ASSEPRQGNQPQH
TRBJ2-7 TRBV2 ASSANLALNEQY
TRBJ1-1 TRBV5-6 ASSIREYTEAF
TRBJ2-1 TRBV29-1 SVERDTSYNEQF